Listed below are T cell receptor beta chains from one sample, sequenced in a study of vaccination and CD4 T cells after COVID-19. TCRdb passed the PCR reads through MiXCR, listing each CDR3 protein once. The data contain around 15,000 distinct CDR3 sequences, around 74% of them singletons. No cognate antigen is known for these TCRs. The specimen was CD4+ T cells from blood, cultured in vitro. All receptors come from a human donor who had recovered from COVID-19. Both conserved end residues are part of each CDR3. D genes are given only for firm matches. For some rows the clone size is stated as once, few or many, or as a class when expanded; others skip it.

>.|TRBV7-9|.|11|TRBJ1-2
CASSFGPGYTF
TGTGCCAGCAGCTTTGGGCCTGGCTACACCTTC
>once|TRBV6-1|.|13|TRBJ1-5
CASSTGSNQPQHF
TGTGCCAGCAGTACAGGGAGCAATCAGCCCCAGCATTTT
>few|TRBV6-4|TRBD1|15|TRBJ2-1
CASSDRDSSYNEQFF
TGTGCCAGCAGTGACCGGGACAGCTCCTACAATGAGCAGTTCTTC
>once|TRBV20-1|TRBD2|14|TRBJ2-3
CSHRRAGRGDTQYF
TGCAGTCATAGGCGAGCGGGAAGGGGAGATACGCAGTATTTT
>.|TRBV20-1|.|16|TRBJ1-1
CSARSTEGWGNTEAFF
TGCAGTGCTAGATCGACCGAGGGGTGGGGCAACACTGAAGCTTTCTTT
>.|TRBV10-3|.|14|TRBJ2-5
CAISATGSAETQYF
TGTGCCATCAGTGCAACAGGGTCGGCAGAGACCCAGTACTTC
>.|TRBV15|TRBD1|14|TRBJ1-2
CATTRDRGGYGYTF
TGTGCCACCACCCGGGACAGGGGAGGATATGGCTACACCTTC
>few|TRBV27|.|15|TRBJ1-2
CASSQRQSAYYGYTF
TGTGCCAGCAGTCAGAGACAGTCAGCTTACTATGGCTACACCTTC
>.|TRBV28|TRBD1|13|TRBJ2-7
CASRDRGRGEQYF
TGTGCCAGCCGGGACAGGGGGCGCGGGGAGCAGTACTTC
>.|TRBV6-1|.|14|TRBJ1-5
CATQPLRSNQPQHF
TGTGCCACCCAACCCCTACGGAGCAATCAGCCCCAGCATTTT
>.|TRBV7-2|TRBD1|16|TRBJ1-1
CASSRGQGRRRTEAFF
TGTGCCAGCAGCCGAGGACAGGGCCGGCGGCGGACTGAAGCTTTCTTT
>once|TRBV12-3/TRBV12-4|.|14|TRBJ1-1
CASGRGRRGTEAFF
TGTGCCAGCGGCCGGGGTAGGAGGGGCACTGAAGCTTTCTTT
>.|TRBV7-3|.|14|TRBJ1-1
CASAGTGLNTEAFF
TGTGCCAGCGCTGGCACAGGTTTGAACACTGAAGCTTTCTTT
>few|TRBV2|TRBD2|13|TRBJ2-5
CASLRTSVETQYF
TGTGCCAGCCTAAGGACTAGCGTTGAGACCCAGTACTTC
>.|TRBV20-1|.|13|TRBJ2-4
CSALYLAKNIQYF
TGCAGTGCTCTGTATCTAGCCAAAAACATTCAGTACTTC
>.|TRBV15|TRBD1|17|TRBJ1-2
CATSRLQGRGANYGYTF
TGTGCCACCAGCAGATTACAGGGGCGCGGAGCTAACTATGGCTACACCTTC
>.|TRBV19|.|15|TRBJ2-2
CASSTLRAYAGELFF
TGTGCCAGTAGCACACTGCGGGCGTACGCCGGGGAGCTGTTTTTT
>.|TRBV20-1|TRBD2|15|TRBJ2-7
CSAQYSGSSSYEQYF
TGCAGTGCTCAATATAGCGGGTCGAGCTCCTACGAGCAGTACTTC
>once|TRBV21-1|.|19|TRBJ1-5
CASSLHYEGERLGNQPQHF
TGTGCCAGCAGCCTACACTACGAGGGAGAACGGTTGGGCAATCAGCCCCAGCATTTT
>.|TRBV2|TRBD1|13|TRBJ1-1
CASSEGQGGPRFF
TGTGCCAGCAGTGAAGGACAGGGAGGTCCACGATTCTTT
>.|TRBV20-1|TRBD2|17|TRBJ2-7
CSARDLLAGLRDYEQYF
TGCAGTGCTAGAGATCTACTAGCGGGACTTCGAGACTACGAGCAGTACTTC
>.|TRBV5-1|.|13|TRBJ2-3
CASSWGSGDTQYF
TGCGCCAGCAGCTGGGGAAGTGGGGATACGCAGTATTTT
>.|TRBV4-1|.|17|TRBJ2-6
CASSQWDAAPGANVLTF
TGCGCCAGCAGCCAATGGGACGCAGCTCCTGGGGCCAACGTCCTGACTTTC
>.|TRBV6-1|.|16|TRBJ1-5
CASSEVGRNSNQPQHF
TGTGCCAGCAGTGAAGTTGGAAGAAATAGCAATCAGCCCCAGCATTTT
>.|TRBV6-4|.|13|TRBJ1-1
CASSDSYPTEAFF
TGCGCCAGCAGTGACTCGTACCCGACAGAAGCTTTCTTT
>.|TRBV6-4|.|13|TRBJ1-2
CASSDPGVYGYTF
TGTGCCAGCAGTGACCCGGGGGTCTATGGCTACACCTTC
>.|TRBV6-4|.|16|TRBJ1-2
CASRATAEHLIYGYTF
TGTGCCAGCAGAGCGACAGCCGAGCACCTCATCTATGGCTACACCTTC
>few|TRBV7-3|.|14|TRBJ1-1
CASSVGPKNTEAFF
TGTGCCAGCAGCGTAGGACCGAAGAACACTGAAGCTTTCTTT
>few|TRBV27|TRBD1|15|TRBJ1-5
CASGGQPNSNQPQHF
TGTGCCAGCGGGGGACAGCCGAATAGCAATCAGCCCCAGCATTTT
>few|TRBV19|.|14|TRBJ1-2
CASSILGRSYGYTF
TGTGCCAGTAGTATCTTAGGCAGAAGCTATGGCTACACCTTC
>.|TRBV7-8|TRBD2|20|TRBJ2-4
CASSPPGTSGRPLAKNIQYF
TGTGCCAGCAGCCCCCCCGGGACTAGCGGGAGGCCTCTGGCCAAAAACATTCAGTACTTC
>.|TRBV27|TRBD2|13|TRBJ2-4
CASSARGRSIQYF
TGTGCCAGCAGTGCCCGCGGGAGATCCATTCAGTACTTC
>.|TRBV11-1|.|13|TRBJ1-6
CASSLQENSPLHF
TGTGCCAGCAGCTTACAGGAAAATTCACCCCTCCACTTT
>few|TRBV7-6|.|13|TRBJ1-1
CASSPQGSGGAFF
TGTGCCAGCAGCCCCCAAGGGAGCGGCGGAGCTTTCTTT
>.|TRBV20-1|.|16|TRBJ2-1
CSARQGPSRISNEQFF
TGCAGTGCTAGACAAGGTCCCTCGCGGATATCCAATGAGCAGTTCTTC
>few|TRBV20-1|TRBD1|15|TRBJ1-2
CSARGSGGGGYGYTF
TGCAGTGCTAGAGGATCAGGGGGCGGTGGCTATGGCTACACCTTC
>.|TRBV19|.|16|TRBJ2-1
CASSITGRGPYNEQFF
TGTGCCAGTAGTATCACGGGCAGGGGTCCATACAATGAGCAGTTCTTC
>.|TRBV7-9|.|16|TRBJ1-2
CASSPRTALTRDGYTF
TGTGCCAGCAGCCCCCGGACAGCCTTGACACGGGATGGCTACACCTTC
>.|TRBV27|TRBD2|17|TRBJ2-3
CASSLWGTSGRGDTQYF
TGTGCCAGCAGTTTATGGGGGACTAGCGGGAGGGGGGATACGCAGTATTTT
>few|TRBV2|TRBD1|13|TRBJ1-2
CAFGTEINYGYTF
TGTGCGTTCGGGACAGAGATTAACTATGGCTACACCTTC
>.|TRBV30|TRBD1|13|TRBJ1-2
CASSGQGLYGYTF
TGTGCCTCCTCGGGACAGGGTTTATATGGCTACACCTTC
>.|TRBV18|.|15|TRBJ1-1
CASSTQQVGNTEAFF
TGTGCCAGCTCAACACAACAGGTTGGTAACACTGAAGCTTTCTTT
>.|TRBV28|TRBD2|16|TRBJ2-2
CASSSVAGGFSGELFF
TGTGCCAGCAGCTCGGTAGCGGGAGGTTTCTCCGGGGAGCTGTTTTTT
>few|TRBV6-5|.|15|TRBJ1-2
CASSYSVLTDLGYTF
TGTGCCAGCAGTTACTCGGTCCTGACAGACCTGGGCTACACCTTC
>.|TRBV7-9|TRBD1|14|TRBJ1-5
CASSVGTGVQPQHF
TGTGCCAGCAGCGTAGGGACAGGGGTTCAGCCCCAGCATTTT
>.|TRBV20-1|.|13|TRBJ1-6
CSARGRDFSPLHF
TGCAGTGCTAGAGGTCGGGACTTTTCACCCCTCCACTTT
>.|TRBV4-3|.|14|TRBJ1-1
CASSQDSARAEAFF
TGCGCCAGCAGCCAAGATTCGGCGCGTGCTGAAGCTTTCTTT
>medium-sized|TRBV12-3/TRBV12-4|.|14|TRBJ1-2
CASSPGQRSYGYTF
TGTGCCAGCAGCCCTGGACAGCGATCCTATGGCTACACCTTC
>.|TRBV6-5|.|11|TRBJ1-6
CASSSNSPLHF
TGTGCCAGCAGTTCAAATTCACCCCTCCACTTT
>.|TRBV3-1|TRBD1|13|TRBJ1-2
CASSQTGGGGYTF
TGTGCCAGCAGCCAAACAGGGGGCGGGGGCTACACCTTC
>.|TRBV24-1|TRBD1|15|TRBJ2-7
CATSGDRGPIYEQYF
TGTGCCACCAGTGGGGACAGGGGCCCTATCTACGAGCAGTACTTC
>.|TRBV7-2|.|16|TRBJ1-2
CASSSYAGPASYGYTF
TGTGCCAGCAGCTCGTACGCCGGACCGGCGAGCTATGGCTACACCTTC
>.|TRBV6-2/TRBV6-3|TRBD1|16|TRBJ2-1
CASRPLQGVVNNEQFF
TGTGCCAGCCGTCCGCTCCAGGGGGTCGTCAACAATGAGCAGTTCTTC
>.|TRBV12-3/TRBV12-4|.|12|TRBJ1-2
CASSHTVYGYTF
TGTGCCAGCAGTCATACAGTGTATGGCTACACCTTC
>.|TRBV6-2/TRBV6-3|TRBD2|18|TRBJ2-1
CASSYGTLKRGPYNEQFF
TGTGCCAGCAGTTACGGTACCTTGAAGCGGGGGCCTTACAATGAGCAGTTCTTC